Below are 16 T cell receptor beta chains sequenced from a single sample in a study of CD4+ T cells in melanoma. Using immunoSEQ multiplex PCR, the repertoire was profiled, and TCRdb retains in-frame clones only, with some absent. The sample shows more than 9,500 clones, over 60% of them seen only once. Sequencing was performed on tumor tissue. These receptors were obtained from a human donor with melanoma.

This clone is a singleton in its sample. CDR3 coding DNA: TGTGCCAGCCATCGGGACAGCCTTTTAATGAACACTGAAGCTTTCTTT. It is translated as CASHRDSLLMNTEAFF. The chain links TRBV6-6 to TRBJ1-1; 7 bases align to TRBD1. V lost 8 bases, J lost 0 bases, and 12 bases stayed unmatched. The CDR3 extends over 16 amino acids. Germline-derived CDR1 and CDR2 are MNHNY and SVGAGI (reference sequence).

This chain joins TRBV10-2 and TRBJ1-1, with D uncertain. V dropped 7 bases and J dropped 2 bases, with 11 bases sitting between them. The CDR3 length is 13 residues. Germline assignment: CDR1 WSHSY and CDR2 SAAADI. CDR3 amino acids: CASKNQINTEAFF. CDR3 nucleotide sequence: TGCGCCAGCAAAAACCAGATAAACACTGAAGCTTTCTTT.

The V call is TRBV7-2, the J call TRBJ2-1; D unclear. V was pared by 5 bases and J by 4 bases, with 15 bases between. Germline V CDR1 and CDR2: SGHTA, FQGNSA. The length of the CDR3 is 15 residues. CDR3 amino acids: CASSLDLNLYNEQFF. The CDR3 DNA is TGTGCCAGCAGCCTCGATCTGAACCTATACAATGAGCAGTTCTTC. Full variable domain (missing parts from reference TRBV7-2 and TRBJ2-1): GAGVSQSPSNKVTEKGKDVELRCDPISGHTALYWYRQSLGQGLEFLIYFQGNSAPDKSGLPSDRFSAERTGGSVSTLTIQRTQQEDSAVYLCASSLDLNLYNEQFFGPGTRLTVL.

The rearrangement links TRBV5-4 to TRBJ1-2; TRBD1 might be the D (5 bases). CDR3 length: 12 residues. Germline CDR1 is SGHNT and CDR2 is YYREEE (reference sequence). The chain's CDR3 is CATTRASGRNTF. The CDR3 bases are TGTGCAACCACAAGGGCCTCAGGGCGCAACACCTTC.

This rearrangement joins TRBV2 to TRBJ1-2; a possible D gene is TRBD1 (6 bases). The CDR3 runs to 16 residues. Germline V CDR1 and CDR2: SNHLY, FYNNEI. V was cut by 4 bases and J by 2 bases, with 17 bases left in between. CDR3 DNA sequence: TGTGCCAGCAGTGGTGGGTACGGGGGCGGAAACTATGGCTACACCTTC. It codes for CASSGGYGGGNYGYTF.

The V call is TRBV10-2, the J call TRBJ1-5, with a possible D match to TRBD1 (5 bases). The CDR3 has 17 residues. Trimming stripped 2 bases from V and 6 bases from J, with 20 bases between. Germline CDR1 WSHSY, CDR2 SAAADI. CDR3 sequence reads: CASSEKGRGSAGQPQHF. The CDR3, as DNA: TGCGCCAGCAGTGAGAAAGGGCGGGGCAGCGCGGGTCAGCCCCAGCATTTT.

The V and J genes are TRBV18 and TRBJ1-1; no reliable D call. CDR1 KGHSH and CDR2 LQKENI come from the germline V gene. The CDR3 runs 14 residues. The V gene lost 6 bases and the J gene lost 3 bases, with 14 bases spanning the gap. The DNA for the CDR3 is TGTGCCAGCTCCCCGGCGGTTGGAGACACTGAAGCTTTCTTT. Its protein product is CASSPAVGDTEAFF.

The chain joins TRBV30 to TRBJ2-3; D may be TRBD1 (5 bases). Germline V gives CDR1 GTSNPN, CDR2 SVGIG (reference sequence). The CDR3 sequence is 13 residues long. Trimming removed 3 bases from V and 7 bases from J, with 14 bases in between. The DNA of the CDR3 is TGTGCCTGGAGCGCTAAGGACACCAATACGCAGTATTTT. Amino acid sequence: CAWSAKDTNTQYF.

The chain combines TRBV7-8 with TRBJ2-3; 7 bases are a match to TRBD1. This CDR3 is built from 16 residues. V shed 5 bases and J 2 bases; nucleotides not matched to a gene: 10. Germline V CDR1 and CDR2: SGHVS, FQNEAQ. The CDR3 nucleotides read TGTGCCAGCAGCAACCCGGGACAGAGAATCACAGATACGCAGTATTTT. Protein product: CASSNPGQRITDTQYF.

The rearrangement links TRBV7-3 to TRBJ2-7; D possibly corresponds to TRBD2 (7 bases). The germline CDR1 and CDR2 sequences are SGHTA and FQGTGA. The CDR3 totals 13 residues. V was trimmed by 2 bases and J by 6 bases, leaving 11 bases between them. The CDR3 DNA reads TGTGCCAGCAGCTTAGAAGGGGGGGGCGAGCAGTACTTC. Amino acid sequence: CASSLEGGGEQYF.

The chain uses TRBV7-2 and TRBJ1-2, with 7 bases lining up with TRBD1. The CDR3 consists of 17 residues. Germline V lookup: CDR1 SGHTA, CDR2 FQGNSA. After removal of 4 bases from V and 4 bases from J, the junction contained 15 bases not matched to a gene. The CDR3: CASSSGTARWSGYGYTF. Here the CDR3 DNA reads TGTGCCAGCAGCTCGGGGACAGCCCGCTGGTCTGGCTATGGCTACACCTTC.

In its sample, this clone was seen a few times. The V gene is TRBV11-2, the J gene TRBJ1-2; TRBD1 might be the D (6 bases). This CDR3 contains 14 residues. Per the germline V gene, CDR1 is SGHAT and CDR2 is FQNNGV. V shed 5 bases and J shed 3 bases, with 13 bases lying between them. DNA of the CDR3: TGTGCCAGCAGCCGACAGGACAGAGACTATGGCTACACCTTC. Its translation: CASSRQDRDYGYTF.

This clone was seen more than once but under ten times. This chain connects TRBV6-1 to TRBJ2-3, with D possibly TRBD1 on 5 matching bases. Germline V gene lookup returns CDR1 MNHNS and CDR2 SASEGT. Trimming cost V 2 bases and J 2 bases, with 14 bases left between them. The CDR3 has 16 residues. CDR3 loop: CASSEFRRAYTDTQYF. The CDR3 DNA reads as TGTGCCAGCAGTGAATTCCGCAGGGCTTACACAGATACGCAGTATTTT.

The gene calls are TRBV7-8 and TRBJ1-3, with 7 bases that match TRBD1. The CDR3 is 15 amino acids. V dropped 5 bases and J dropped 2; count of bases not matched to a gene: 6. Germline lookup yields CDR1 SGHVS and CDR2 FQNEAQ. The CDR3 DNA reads TGTGCCAGCAGCCGCCGACAGGGACCTGGAAACACCATATATTTT. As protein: CASSRRQGPGNTIYF.

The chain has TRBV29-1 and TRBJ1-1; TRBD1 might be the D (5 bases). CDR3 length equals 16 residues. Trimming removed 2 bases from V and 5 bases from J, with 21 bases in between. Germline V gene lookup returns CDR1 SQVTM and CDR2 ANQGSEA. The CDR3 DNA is TGCAGCGTTGAAAGAGCCACCACATTAAAGGGGACTGAAGCTTTCTTT. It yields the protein CSVERATTLKGTEAFF.

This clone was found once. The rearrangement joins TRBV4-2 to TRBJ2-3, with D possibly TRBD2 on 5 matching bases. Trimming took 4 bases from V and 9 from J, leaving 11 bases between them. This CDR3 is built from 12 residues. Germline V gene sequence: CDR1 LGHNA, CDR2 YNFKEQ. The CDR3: CASSPEGRTQYF. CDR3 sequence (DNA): TGTGCCAGCAGCCCAGAGGGCCGGACGCAGTATTTT.